This T cell receptor (beta chain) is drawn from a study of a mutant IDH1 vaccine in newly diagnosed glioma. The study, taken as a whole, reports: It seemed that pseudoprogression was not linked to changes in the top peripheral T cell clonotypes. Patients showed vaccine-induced immune responses at a rate of roughly 94%.

In regard to this clone: The antigen is unknown.

The time point is: week 47, end of study. A 20-mer mutant IDH1 peptide at 300 ug was injected subcutaneously with topical imiquimod. The study enrolled donors with new WHO grade 3 or 4 IDH1-mutant, ATRX-lost astrocytomas. TCRdb's copy holds only in-frame clones and misses some; the assay was immunoSEQ multiplex PCR. The data show about 13,000 clones, with roughly 72% seen just once and less than 5% held by the top ten. CDR1 is SGHRS, CDR2 YFSETQ, per germline. V lost 3 bases to trimming and J lost 6 bases; unmatched junction nucleotides: 19. The CDR3 is made up of 18 amino acids. This clonotype originated in a woman in her thirties or forties with glioma. The chain employs TRBV5-1 and TRBJ2-5; 8 bases line up with TRBD2. Source: PBMCs, taken from a glioma patient whose treatment included an IDH1 peptide vaccine. DNA for the CDR3: TGCGCCAGCAGCTCCGCCCCGAGGGGCAGCGGGAGTAGGAAGACCCAGTACTTC. Amino acid sequence: CASSSAPRGSGSRKTQYF.